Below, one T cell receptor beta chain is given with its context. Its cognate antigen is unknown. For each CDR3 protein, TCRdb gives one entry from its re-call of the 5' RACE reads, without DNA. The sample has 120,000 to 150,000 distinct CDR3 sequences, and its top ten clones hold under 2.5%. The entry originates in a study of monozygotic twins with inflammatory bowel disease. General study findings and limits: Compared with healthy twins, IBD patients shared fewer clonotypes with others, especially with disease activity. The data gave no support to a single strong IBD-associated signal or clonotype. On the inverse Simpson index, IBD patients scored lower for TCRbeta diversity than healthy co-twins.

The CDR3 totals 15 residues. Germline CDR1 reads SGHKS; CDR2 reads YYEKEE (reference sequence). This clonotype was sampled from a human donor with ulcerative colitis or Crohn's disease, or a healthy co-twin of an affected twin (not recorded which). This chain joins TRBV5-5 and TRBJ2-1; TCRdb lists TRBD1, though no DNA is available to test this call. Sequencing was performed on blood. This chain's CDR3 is CASSTPAPTGNEQFF. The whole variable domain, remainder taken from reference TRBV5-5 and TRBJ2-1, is DAGVTQSPTHLIKTRGQQVTLRCSPISGHKSVSWYQQVLGQGPQFIFQYYEKEERGRGNFPDRFSARQFPNYSSELNVNALLLGDSALYLCASSTPAPTGNEQFFGPGTRLTVL.